The 17 T cell receptor beta chains below all came from one sample that was sequenced in a study of tissue T cells after allogeneic stem cell transplantation (dated by TCRdb to 2021 to 2024). The meaning of the sample's time point label: mouse harvest day 14 after allogeneic transplant. Each mouse graft, delivered by tail vein injection, combined 10^6 splenic CD5+ T cells with 10^7 T-cell-depleted bone marrow cells. Library creation used the immunoSEQ multiplex PCR assay. Entries here come from immuneACCESS through TCRdb and include only in-frame sequences with V and J called. Some clones fail to appear in such tables; in the studies checked, an unresolved V gene covers under half of the shortfall, and the cause of the remainder is unknown. The sample has 5,800 or so clones on record, about 50% of them singletons. The ten largest clones capture roughly an eighth of the sample. Sequenced sample: gut tissue. The receptors stem from a female BALB/c mouse given C57BL/6 T cells with graft-versus-host disease after an allogeneic hematopoietic cell transplant.

For this clone: Each gene name is a mouse one. The read ends 1 residue early relative to the CDR3; the germline J gene fills the gap. The V call is TRBV3, the J call TRBJ2-4; 10 bases match TRBD2. CDR3 size: 14 residues. Germline V lookup: CDR1 SNHLY, CDR2 FYNGKV (reference sequence). V was pared by 4 bases and J by 7 bases, with 5 bases of the junction left unmatched. CDR3 residues: CASSSGLGRDTLYF. Incomplete CDR3 DNA: TGTGCCAGCAGCTCGGGACTGGGGAGGGACACCTTGTAC.

A note on this clone: The junction differs from germline at one of its ends, possibly a read error. Gene names are the mouse ones. The read comes to an end 1 residue before the CDR3 does, leaving the germline J gene to fill in the end. The chain links TRBV13-1 to TRBJ1-4; tentatively, D is TRBD1 (6 bases). Looked up from germline, CDR1 is NSHNY and CDR2 is SYGAGN. This CDR3 comprises 13 residues. CDR3 DNA, as far as it was read: TGTGCCAGCGGTGAACAGGGAAACGAAAGATTATTT. Protein sequence: CASGEQGNERLF. The full-length CDR3 reads as CASGEQGNERLFF. Looking up the rest from reference TRBV13-1 and TRBJ1-4 gives the full variable domain: EAAVTQSPRNKVTVTGGNVTLSCRQTNSHNYMYWYRQDTGHGLRLIHYSYGAGNLRIGDVPDGYKATRTTQEDFFLLLELASPSQTSLYFCASGEQGNERLFFGHGTKLSVL.

Only a few counts were recorded for this clone. Mouse gene names apply. The read comes to an end 1 residue before the CDR3 does, leaving the germline J gene to fill in the end. The rearrangement uses TRBV3 and TRBJ2-2; the match to TRBD2 covers 10 bases. The CDR3 has 16 residues. The trim removed 4 bases at V and 2 bases at J, leaving 4 bases unmatched. CDR1 is SNHLY, CDR2 FYNGKV, per germline (reference sequence). The part of the CDR3 DNA that was read is TGTGCCAGCAGCTCGACTGGGGGGAGCAACACCGGGCAGCTCTAC. The encoded protein is CASSSTGGSNTGQLY. The complete CDR3 sequence is CASSSTGGSNTGQLYF.

Relative to its sample, this clone is medium-sized. Any gene name here is a mouse gene name. The CDR3 end is not reached by the read, which stops 1 residue before it; the germline J gene fills it in. This chain joins TRBV26 and TRBJ2-5, with 9 bases fitting TRBD2. Germline V gene lookup returns CDR1 KGHPV and CDR2 FQNQEV (reference sequence). This CDR3 region has 12 residues. The J segment lost 11 bases and the V segment lost 0 bases, leaving 0 bases of the junction unmatched. This chain's CDR3 is CASSLSLGGQYF. The CDR3 DNA, read in part, is TGTGCCAGCAGTCTGTCACTGGGGGGCCAGTAC.

Points on this clone: This may stem from a read error, because a much larger clone lies one nucleotide away. Gene and germline names: mouse. The CDR3 end falls 1 residue outside the read, so it is completed with the germline J gene. The chain recombines TRBV19 with TRBJ2-7, with TRBD1 matching 8 bases. CDR3 length equals 13 residues. Trimming at V came to 4 bases and at J to 2 bases, leaving 2 bases not matched to a gene. Germline lookup yields CDR1 FNHDT and CDR2 SITEND (reference sequence). The CDR3 is CASSRDRTYEQYF. CDR3 DNA, as far as it was read: TGTGCCAGCAGTCGGGACAGGACCTATGAACAGTAC.

This clone was recorded only once. Each gene name is a mouse one. Read data end 1 residue before the CDR3 end; the end is taken from the germline J gene. The V call is TRBV12-2, the J call TRBJ2-5; D unclear. The V and J ends lost 0 bases and 0 bases respectively, with 6 bases between them. The CDR3 covers 14 residues. Germline V gene data show CDR1 as SGHLS and CDR2 as HYDKME. The part of the CDR3 DNA that was read is TGTGCCAGCTCTCTCTTGTTTAACCAAGACACCCAGTAC. Translation gives CASSLLFNQDTQY. From start to end, the CDR3 is CASSLLFNQDTQYF.

Of note for this clone: Here the gene names and germline are mouse. The read halts 1 residue ahead of the CDR3 end, with the missing end drawn from the germline J gene. The gene calls are TRBV3 and TRBJ2-3; 9 bases map to TRBD2. Germline CDR1 SNHLY, CDR2 FYNGKV (reference sequence). The CDR3 covers 15 residues. Losses at the gene ends were 2 bases for V and 4 bases for J; bases not matched to a gene: 4. The sequenced part of the CDR3 DNA is TGTGCCAGCAGCTTATCTGGGGGGGTGACAGAAACGCTGTAT. Residues: CASSLSGGVTETLY. The full CDR3 reads CASSLSGGVTETLYF.

This clone was picked up a small number of times. Genes here carry mouse names. The read ends 1 residue before the CDR3 terminus; that terminus is restored from the germline J gene. J is TRBJ1-6 and V is TRBV26; D unresolved. TRBJ1-6 is an ORF, and what it does is uncertain. The CDR3 runs 14 residues. The germline CDR1 and CDR2 sequences are KGHPV and FQNQEV (reference sequence). V lost 4 bases, J lost 0 bases, and 4 bases lay in between. CDR3 DNA (partial): TGTGCCAGCAGTCAGAATTCCTATAATTCGCCCCTCTAC. This gives the protein CASSQNSYNSPLY. In full, the CDR3 is CASSQNSYNSPLYF.

This clone was counted a few times. Gene names refer to mouse genes. The CDR3 DNA, read in part, is TGCTCCAGCAGTCAAACTGGGGGGTATGAACAGTAC. It codes for CSSSQTGGYEQY. In full, the CDR3 reads CSSSQTGGYEQYF. V gene TRBV23 combines with J gene TRBJ2-7; the table's TRBD2 call for D was not verified on the DNA. The read gets to within 1 residue of the CDR3 end, and the germline J gene fills in the rest. The CDR3 consists of 13 residues. Germline-derived CDR1 and CDR2 are KGHTA and FQNQQP.

About this clone: Mouse gene names apply. The missing CDR3 end, 1 residue past where the read stops, is filled in from the germline J gene. This rearrangement joins TRBV26 to TRBJ1-4; D is unclear. The CDR3 runs to 14 residues. CDR1 and CDR2 from the germline V gene are KGHPV and FQNQEV (reference sequence). The V gene lost 4 bases and the J gene lost 0 bases, with 6 bases spanning the gap. This chain's CDR3 is CASSREISNERLFF. The part of the CDR3 DNA that was read is TGTGCCAGCAGTCGGGAGATTTCCAACGAAAGATTATTT.

Concerning this clone itself: Genes and germline come from the mouse. The sequence runs out 1 residue before the end of the CDR3; the remainder is reconstructed from the germline J gene. The chain is built from TRBV3 and TRBJ2-4, with 8 bases that match TRBD1. V lost 4 bases, J lost 7 bases, and 7 bases stayed unmatched. The CDR3 runs to 14 residues. Germline V gene data show CDR1 as SNHLY and CDR2 as FYNGKV (reference sequence). The CDR3 is CASSSQGAEDTLYF. The CDR3 bases that were read are TGTGCCAGCAGCTCCCAGGGGGCGGAGGACACCTTGTAC.

As regards this clone: Any gene name here is a mouse gene name. The read comes to an end 1 residue before the CDR3 does, leaving the germline J gene to fill in the end. The chain is built from TRBV13-2 and TRBJ1-2; 7 nucleotides match TRBD1. CDR3 length: 18 residues. Losses at the gene ends were 3 bases for V and 1 base for J; bases not matched to a gene: 15. Germline V gene lookup returns CDR1 NNHNN and CDR2 SYGAGS (reference sequence). The CDR3 protein is CASGAGQQWNRGNSDYTF. The DNA read from the CDR3 is TGTGCCAGCGGTGCCGGCCAGCAGTGGAACAGGGGAAACTCCGACTACACC.

This clone was seen a handful of times. The germline and genes are mouse ones. The CDR3 end is not reached by the read, which stops 1 residue before it; the germline J gene fills it in. V gene TRBV26 combines with J gene TRBJ1-3, with D perhaps TRBD1 (6 bases). CDR1 KGHPV and CDR2 FQNQEV come from the germline V gene (reference sequence). V was clipped by 6 bases and J by 1 base, with 10 bases between them. The CDR3 totals 14 residues. The CDR3 protein is CASSPGQSGNTLYF. The part of the CDR3 DNA that was read is TGTGCCAGCAGCCCGGGACAATCTGGAAATACGCTCTAT.

This clone is categorized as large. Mouse germline and gene names are used. The CDR3 is cut off 1 residue early in the read; its end comes from the germline J gene. The V gene is TRBV16, the J gene TRBJ2-7, with 10 bases that match TRBD2. CDR3 length: 14 amino acids. From germline, CDR1 is SGHSA and CDR2 FRNQAP. The J segment lost 4 bases and the V segment lost 0 bases, leaving 0 bases of the junction unmatched. CDR3 residues: CASSLELGGYEQYF. The CDR3 bases that were read are TGTGCAAGCAGCTTAGAACTGGGGGGGTATGAACAGTAC.

Notes on this clone: Mouse gene names and germline throughout. The read ends 1 residue before the CDR3 terminus; that terminus is restored from the germline J gene. This rearrangement joins TRBV2 to TRBJ1-1; D is unclear. The CDR3 runs to 14 residues. Germline values: CDR1 LGHNA, CDR2 YSYQKL. Trimming pared 0 bases from V and 0 bases from J, leaving 5 bases between. This chain's CDR3 is CASSQDNANTEVFF. Incomplete CDR3 DNA: TGTGCCAGCAGCCAAGACAATGCAAACACAGAAGTCTTC.

Regarding this clone: Gene names and germline match the mouse. Read sequence stops 1 residue before the CDR3 end, and the germline J gene provides the missing end. The V and J genes are TRBV15 and TRBJ2-7; TRBD2 aligns across 9 bases. From germline, CDR1 is SGHND and CDR2 FRSKSL. V dropped 1 base and J dropped 7; count of bases not matched to a gene: 5. The CDR3 is made up of 14 amino acids. The CDR3 loop is CASSLVGGAREQYF. The part of the CDR3 DNA that was read is TGTGCCAGCAGTTTAGTTGGGGGGGCGCGAGAACAGTAC.

Remarks on this clone: Mouse gene names apply. The DNA ends 1 residue before the CDR3 does, and the rest of the CDR3 is filled in from the germline J gene. The chain recombines TRBV26 with TRBJ2-7, with TRBD2 matching 9 bases. The CDR3 loop spans 12 amino acids. V dropped 4 bases and J dropped 7; count of bases not matched to a gene: 2. The germline CDR1 and CDR2 sequences are KGHPV and FQNQEV (reference sequence). The CDR3 region is CASSRLGVEQYF. CDR3 DNA (partial): TGTGCCAGCAGTCGACTGGGGGTCGAACAGTAC.